A selection of T cell receptor beta chains follows, all from one sample in a study of cytomegalovirus exposure and HLA in healthy donors. TCRdb's copy holds only in-frame clones and misses some; the assay was immunoSEQ multiplex PCR. This sample yields around 140,000 clones, of which roughly 80% are seen a single time; 2.5% to 3% belongs to the top ten. The sequenced sample was PBMCs. The origin of the receptors is a female donor in good health and CMV-seronegative. The CDR3 runs from the conserved cysteine through the conserved F or W. A D gene is named only where the DNA matches it firmly. Size is omitted from some rows. Given values are once, few, many or a class for expanded clones.

TGTGCCAGCGGGGTAGCGGAGAGCTCCTACGAGCAGTACTTC	CASGVAESSYEQYF	NA	TRBV6-5	TRBJ2-7	NA
TGTGCCAGCAGCTTAGCTTGGACAGGGACAAGCTATGGCTACACCTTC	CASSLAWTGTSYGYTF	NA	TRBV11-3	TRBJ1-2	TRBD1
TGCGCCAGCAGTCTGGGACGACAGGCGAACACCGGGGAGCTGTTTTTT	CASSLGRQANTGELFF	NA	TRBV5-1	TRBJ2-2	NA
TGTGCCACCAGCAGGAGAGGGGGTGGTCAGCCCCAGCATTTT	CATSRRGGGQPQHF	once	TRBV15	TRBJ1-5	NA
TGTGCCAGCGGTGACCAGACAGCTATTAATTCACCCCTCCACTTT	CASGDQTAINSPLHF	NA	TRBV2	TRBJ1-6	NA
TGTGCCAGCTCACCGGGACAGGGGTACTATGGCTACACCTTC	CASSPGQGYYGYTF	NA	TRBV18	TRBJ1-2	TRBD1
TGTGCCAGCGGGGGGGGAGTAGGCAATCAGCCCCAGCATTTT	CASGGGVGNQPQHF	NA	TRBV7-9	TRBJ1-5	NA
TGTGCCAGCAGTCCTATCGCCCTCGAGGTTTATGGATATGGCTACACCTTC	CASSPIALEVYGYGYTF	NA	TRBV28	TRBJ1-2	NA
TGTGCCAGCAGTGATTTTGGAAGTAGGGGCAGCAACTATGGCTACACCTTC	CASSDFGSRGSNYGYTF	few	TRBV6-1	TRBJ1-2	NA
TGTGCCAGCAGCCTCGAACCGGGACAGGGGTACGATGAGCAGTTCTTC	CASSLEPGQGYDEQFF	NA	TRBV5-4	TRBJ2-1	TRBD1
TGTGCCAGCAGCTTAGTATCAGGGGACGAGCAGTACTTC	CASSLVSGDEQYF	NA	TRBV5-6	TRBJ2-7	NA
TGTGCCAGCAGTTTCTTCGGGGGAGAGCAGTACTTC	CASSFFGGEQYF	NA	TRBV27	TRBJ2-7	NA
TGTGCCAGCAGTCCCATGAGGGAGAACACTGAAGCTTTCTTT	CASSPMRENTEAFF	NA	TRBV28	TRBJ1-1	NA
TGCGCCAGCAGCCAAGGGTATAGCTCCTACGAGCAGTACTTC	CASSQGYSSYEQYF	few	TRBV4-3	TRBJ2-7	NA
TGTGCCAGCAGTCCCAGGGCAAGGGATTATTGGATCTACAATGAGCAGTTCTTC	CASSPRARDYWIYNEQFF	NA	TRBV28	TRBJ2-1	NA
TGTGCCAGCAGCCAAGATGCCAGGCCCCCAACTAATGAAAAACTGTTTTTT	CASSQDARPPTNEKLFF	NA	TRBV4-2	TRBJ1-4	NA
TGCGCCAGCAGCTTGGCGTCAAAACAGAATGAAAAACTGTTTTTT	CASSLASKQNEKLFF	once	TRBV5-1	TRBJ1-4	NA
TGTGCCAGCAGTGTGGCTCCCGGACAGGGAAATTCACCCCTCCACTTT	CASSVAPGQGNSPLHF	few	TRBV6-1	TRBJ1-6	TRBD1
TGTGCCAGCAGTCGTTGGCGGGAACCCTACAATGAGCAGTTCTTC	CASSRWREPYNEQFF	once	TRBV28	TRBJ2-1	NA
TGTGCCAGCAGTCCCGGAGGACAGGGATTTTACGAGCAGTACTTC	CASSPGGQGFYEQYF	NA	TRBV6-5	TRBJ2-7	TRBD1
TGTGCCAGCAGCCTCCCGGGGGGTGCTGAAGCTTTCTTT	CASSLPGGAEAFF	NA	TRBV6-6	TRBJ1-1	NA